This T cell receptor (beta chain) was identified in a study of identical twins. This CDR3 comprises 13 residues. The V end was cut by 5 bases, the J end by 6 bases, with 14 bases between. Germline lookup yields CDR1 SNHLY and CDR2 FYNNEI. One entry per CDR3 protein results from TCRdb running MiXCR on the 5' RACE reads. The top ten hold around 1.5% of the sample, which has under 900,000 distinct CDR3 sequences, about 12% seen once. These same records also appear under a second study, on yellow fever vaccine responses in identical twins.

The source is a woman younger than 35 in good health. The V and J genes are TRBV2 and TRBJ2-7; a possible D gene is TRBD2 (6 bases). Sequenced material: PBMCs. As DNA, the CDR3 is TGTGCCAGCAGTCAAACCGGGGGTAGCGAGCAGTACGTC. This encodes CASSQTGGSEQYV.